This T cell receptor (beta chain) was obtained from a study of CXCR3-negative and CXCR3-positive naive CD8 T cells. The CDR3 spans 12 residues. CDR1 is MGHDK, CDR2 SYGVNS, per germline. TRB cDNA was prepared as libraries by UMI-labeled 5' RACE. For each CDR3 protein, TCRdb gives one entry from its re-call of the 5' RACE reads, without DNA. Across tens of thousands of distinct CDR3 sequences, the top ten clones capture roughly a tenth of the sample. The chain is built from TRBV25-1 and TRBJ1-1; TCRdb outputs TRBD1, but without DNA this stays unchecked. Sequencing input: memory CD8+ T cells from blood. This receptor was taken from a human donor in good health. Some clones in this sample may be carry-over from other donors' samples. This CDR3 is CASSTGGNEAFF.